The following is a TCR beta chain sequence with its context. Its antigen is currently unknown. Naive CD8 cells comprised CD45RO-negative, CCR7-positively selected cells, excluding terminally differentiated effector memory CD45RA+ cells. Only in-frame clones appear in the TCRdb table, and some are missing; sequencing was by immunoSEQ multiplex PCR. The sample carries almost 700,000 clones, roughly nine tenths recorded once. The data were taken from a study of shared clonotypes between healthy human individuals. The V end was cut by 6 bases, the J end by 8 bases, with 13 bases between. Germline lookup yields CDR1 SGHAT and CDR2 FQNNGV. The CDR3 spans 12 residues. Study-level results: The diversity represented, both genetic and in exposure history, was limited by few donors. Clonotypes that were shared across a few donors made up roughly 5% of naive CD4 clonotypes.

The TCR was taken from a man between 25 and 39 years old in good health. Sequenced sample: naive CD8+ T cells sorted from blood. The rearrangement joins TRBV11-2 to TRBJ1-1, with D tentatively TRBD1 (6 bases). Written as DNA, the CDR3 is TGTGCCAGCAGGACGGGGGGGCAAGAAGCTTTCTTT. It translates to CASRTGGQEAFF.